The rows below give T cell receptor beta chains drawn from one sample of a study of blood T cell repertoires in COVID-19. Libraries were prepared by immunoSEQ multiplex PCR; TCRdb keeps only in-frame clonotypes and omits some of them. This repertoire shows roughly 200,000 clones, more than 75% found once; its top ten account for 5.5% to 8.5%. The material sequenced was PBMCs or T cells enriched from blood (not recorded which). The receptor set was obtained from a man aged 30 to 45 in a cohort exposed to, infected with or recovered from COVID-19 (not recorded which). Both conserved end residues are part of each CDR3. A D gene is named only where the DNA matches it firmly. Expanded clones are given a class, and other clones once, few, many or no size at all.

TRBJ2-1,15,-,TRBV12-2,-,CAGKAGRVTYNEQFF,TGTGCAGGGAAAGCGGGGAGGGTAACCTACAATGAGCAGTTCTTC
TRBJ1-4,16,-,TRBV6-1,-,CASSDPFPRPGEKLFF,TGTGCCAGCAGTGACCCGTTCCCAAGGCCAGGTGAAAAACTGTTTTTT
TRBJ1-1,16,few,TRBV5-5,-,CASSLAYMAGNTEAFF,TGTGCCAGCAGCTTGGCCTATATGGCAGGGAACACTGAAGCTTTCTTT
TRBJ2-7,13,-,TRBV28,TRBD1,CASSLDRAGEQYF,TGTGCCAGCAGTCTCGACAGGGCTGGAGAGCAGTACTTC
TRBJ2-2,14,-,TRBV9,-,CASKGWGVTGELFF,TGTGCCAGCAAGGGATGGGGGGTTACCGGGGAGCTGTTTTTT
TRBJ2-5,15,-,TRBV6-5,TRBD2,CASRGLAGVDETQYF,TGTGCCAGCAGGGGACTAGCGGGAGTGGATGAGACCCAGTACTTC
TRBJ2-1,13,-,TRBV2,-,CASSEVGRNEQFF,TGTGCCAGCAGTGAAGTTGGTCGGAATGAGCAGTTCTTC
TRBJ1-2,15,-,TRBV6-2/TRBV6-3,TRBD1,CASSYDRDRDYGYTF,TGTGCCAGCAGTTACGATCGGGACAGGGACTATGGCTACACCTTC
TRBJ1-4,14,-,TRBV28,-,CASSSRGLDEKLFF,TGTGCCAGCAGTTCAAGGGGCTTGGACGAAAAACTGTTTTTT
TRBJ1-2,16,-,TRBV6-1,-,CASSDPRNRANYGYTF,TGTGCCAGCAGTGATCCGCGAAACAGGGCTAACTATGGCTACACCTTC
TRBJ1-1,17,-,TRBV5-1,TRBD1,CASSHSGTGAKRTEAFF,TGCGCCAGCAGCCATTCCGGGACAGGGGCTAAAAGAACTGAAGCTTTCTTT
TRBJ1-5,14,-,TRBV3-1/TRBV3-2,-,CASSQDLGQQPQHF,TGTGCCAGCAGCCAAGACCTGGGACAACAGCCCCAGCATTTT
TRBJ2-3,12,-,TRBV15,-,CATSRSVDTQYF,TGTGCCACCAGCAGATCTGTAGATACGCAGTATTTT
TRBJ2-3,15,-,TRBV5-1,TRBD2,CASSRGGLAGDTQYF,TGCGCCAGCAGCCGGGGAGGACTAGCGGGAGATACGCAGTATTTT
TRBJ1-1,14,-,TRBV7-8,-,CASTLRGAGTEAFF,TGTGCCAGCACCCTGAGAGGCGCCGGGACTGAAGCTTTCTTT
TRBJ1-5,14,-,TRBV3-1/TRBV3-2,TRBD1,CASSPGQGERPQHF,TGTGCCAGCAGCCCAGGACAGGGGGAGCGACCCCAGCATTTT
TRBJ1-1,13,-,TRBV7-2,TRBD1,CASRLGTGDMPFF,TGTGCCAGCAGACTGGGGACAGGGGATATGCCTTTCTTT
TRBJ2-1,16,-,TRBV5-4,-,CASSLAGLGGHNEQFF,TGTGCCAGCAGCTTGGCCGGACTAGGGGGACACAATGAGCAGTTCTTC
TRBJ2-7,16,-,TRBV6-5,TRBD1,CASSYSRDSPDYEQYF,TGTGCCAGCAGTTACTCTAGGGACAGTCCAGACTACGAGCAGTACTTC
TRBJ2-7,14,few,TRBV10-2,TRBD1,CASSERGRFYEQYF,TGCGCCAGCAGTGAAAGGGGGCGATTCTACGAGCAGTACTTC
TRBJ2-1,14,-,TRBV11-2,TRBD2,CASSLTSGTNEQFF,TGTGCCAGCAGCTTGACTAGCGGGACCAATGAGCAGTTCTTC
TRBJ2-3,14,-,TRBV7-3,TRBD1,CASSTLDRADTQYF,TGTGCCAGCAGCACCTTAGACAGGGCAGATACGCAGTATTTT
TRBJ2-7,13,few,TRBV10-2,TRBD2,CASLGLADLEQYF,TGCGCCAGCTTAGGACTAGCGGATCTCGAGCAGTACTTC
TRBJ1-5,14,-,TRBV5-3,-,CARSRNRVHQPQHF,TGTGCCAGAAGCCGGAACAGGGTACATCAGCCCCAGCATTTT
TRBJ1-2,14,once,TRBV6-5,TRBD1,CATLRQGKIYGYTF,TGTGCCACCTTAAGACAGGGAAAAATTTATGGCTACACCTTC
TRBJ1-2,13,-,TRBV13,TRBD1,CASSQGQGHGYTF,TGTGCCAGCAGCCAAGGACAGGGACATGGCTACACCTTC
TRBJ2-7,16,-,TRBV5-3,-,CARSLPTISSVDEQYF,TGTGCCAGAAGCTTGCCAACTATTTCTAGCGTCGACGAGCAGTACTTC
TRBJ1-1,14,-,TRBV29-1,-,CSVEAGVVNTEAFF,TGCAGCGTTGAAGCAGGGGTTGTGAACACTGAAGCTTTCTTT
TRBJ1-1,15,-,TRBV27,-,CASSLSGGLNTEAFF,TGTGCCAGCAGTTTATCAGGCGGATTGAACACTGAAGCTTTCTTT
TRBJ1-2,13,-,TRBV6-5,-,CASSYSIDAHYTF,TGTGCCAGCAGTTACTCAATTGATGCGCACTACACCTTC
TRBJ1-5,16,-,TRBV20-1,TRBD1,CSASSGRGRSNQPQHF,TGCAGTGCTAGTTCCGGCAGGGGGCGAAGCAATCAGCCCCAGCATTTT
TRBJ2-7,15,few,TRBV5-4,TRBD2,CASSEEASGAYEQYF,TGTGCCAGCAGCGAAGAGGCTAGCGGGGCCTACGAGCAGTACTTC
TRBJ2-1,15,-,TRBV5-6,-,CASRSITGSYNEQFF,TGTGCCAGCAGGTCAATCACAGGGTCCTACAATGAGCAGTTCTTC
TRBJ2-2,15,-,TRBV5-1,-,CASSWDISGTGELFF,TGCGCCAGCAGCTGGGACATATCGGGGACCGGGGAGCTGTTTTTT
TRBJ1-4,19,few,TRBV28,TRBD1,CASSFQLRQRQGRGEKLFF,TGTGCCAGCAGTTTCCAACTCCGGCAGAGACAGGGGCGCGGTGAAAAACTGTTTTTT
TRBJ2-2,17,-,TRBV27,TRBD2,CASSWGGGLAETGELFF,TGTGCCAGCAGTTGGGGCGGGGGACTAGCGGAAACCGGGGAGCTGTTTTTT
TRBJ1-4,15,-,TRBV27,TRBD1,CASSTDQGAGEKLFF,TGTGCCAGCAGTACAGACCAGGGGGCGGGTGAAAAACTGTTTTTT
TRBJ1-4,14,-,TRBV9,-,CASSPRSGREKLFF,TGTGCCAGCAGCCCTCGGTCAGGGAGGGAAAAACTGTTTTTT
TRBJ2-3,16,-,TRBV4-1,TRBD1,CASSQRWGQGTDTQYF,TGCGCCAGCAGCCAAAGGTGGGGACAGGGGACAGATACGCAGTATTTT
TRBJ2-7,16,-,TRBV6-5,-,CASSYSPPGSSYEQYF,TGTGCCAGCAGTTACTCGCCTCCGGGGAGCTCCTACGAGCAGTACTTC
TRBJ1-2,17,-,TRBV19,TRBD1,CASSSSAGTAANYGYTF,TGTGCCAGTAGTTCTTCAGCCGGGACAGCAGCTAACTATGGCTACACCTTC
TRBJ1-2,13,few,TRBV28,-,CASTLPEARGYTF,TGTGCCAGCACCCTCCCGGAGGCGCGAGGCTACACCTTC